The T cell receptor beta chain described here comes from a study of shared clonotypes between healthy human individuals. Trimming left V 7 bases short and J 2 bases short, with 17 bases between. Looked up from germline, CDR1 is MNHEY and CDR2 is SMNVEV (reference sequence). The CDR3 loop spans 15 amino acids. In its sample, this clone was seen once. Sequencing was performed with immunoSEQ multiplex PCR; in TCRdb, only in-frame clones are kept and a portion is missing. The sample includes approximately 1.5 million clones, 95% to 99% seen only once; the top ten take less than 0.55%. The sequence was obtained from a man aged 30-40 years in good health. The material sequenced was naive CD4+ T cells sorted from blood. Subset denoted: CD45RA+ positively selected. The V and J genes are TRBV27 and TRBJ1-2, with D unclear. CDR3 protein: CASTSSRVTNYGYTF. The DNA for the CDR3 is TGTGCCAGCACCTCGAGTCGGGTAACGAACTATGGCTACACCTTC.